The 3 T cell receptor beta chains given below trace back to one sample, sequenced in a study of cytomegalovirus exposure and HLA in healthy donors. Assay: immunoSEQ multiplex PCR; the TCRdb copy retains only in-frame clones and omits some. The table lists 65,000 to 80,000 clones, 94% of them singletons. The sequencing input was PBMCs. These TCRs come from a woman between 18 and 29 years old in good health and CMV-seronegative.

The rearrangement links TRBV4-2 to TRBJ2-7; 10 bases match TRBD1. Germline CDR1 LGHNA, CDR2 YNFKEQ. This CDR3 has 15 residues. After removal of 4 bases from V and 2 bases from J, the junction contained 5 bases not matched to a gene. CDR3: CASSPRQGAAYEQYF. The CDR3 DNA is TGTGCCAGCAGCCCACGACAGGGGGCTGCCTACGAGCAGTACTTC.

This sequence joins TRBV6-1 and TRBJ2-1; D may be TRBD1 (5 bases). Germline CDR1 reads MNHNS; CDR2 reads SASEGT. The CDR3 contains 12 residues. Trimming took 5 bases from V and 12 from J, leaving 14 bases between them. The CDR3 here is CASSPIRVGQFF. CDR3 nucleotide sequence: TGTGCCAGCAGTCCTATCAGGGTAGGGCAGTTCTTC.

CDR3 nucleotide sequence: TGTGCCAGTAGTATACAGAGGACTAGCTGGTCCTACAATGAGCAGTTCTTC. Its translation: CASSIQRTSWSYNEQFF. This chain joins TRBV19 and TRBJ2-1; 8 nucleotides match TRBD2. The CDR3 covers 17 residues. Trimming took 2 bases from V and 1 from J; bases not matched to a gene: 7. Germline assignment: CDR1 LNHDA and CDR2 SQIVND (reference sequence). Filled out from reference TRBV19 and TRBJ2-1, the complete variable domain reads DGGITQSPKYLFRKEGQNVTLSCEQNLNHDAMYWYRQDPGQGLRLIYYSQIVNDFQKGDIAEGYSVSREKKESFPLTVTSAQKNPTAFYLCASSIQRTSWSYNEQFFGPGTRLTVL.